The text below deals with one T cell receptor (beta chain). Its antigen is as yet unknown. These data come from a study of post-analysis software for immune sequencing data. As for the study in general: Included among the disease courses, which were recorded for the cohort, were relapsing-remitting, secondary progressive and progressive-relapsing multiple sclerosis. Whole-study results and caveats: The authors found that F measure strongly co-clustered same-batch samples. Included in a set of about five TRBV segments more frequent in patients than controls were TRBV5-6, TRBV5-1 and TRBV20-1. People with multiple sclerosis had a significantly lower normalized Chao1 diversity than controls did.

Every TCR beta cDNA library bore unique molecular identifiers. T cells numbering roughly 1 to 10 million yielded some 500,000 cDNA molecules. One entry per CDR3 protein, called by TCRdb with MiXCR from the PCR reads. The sample contains roughly 700,000 distinct CDR3 sequences, 30% of which appear only once. The CDR3 consists of 16 residues. Per germline, CDR1 MGHRA and CDR2 YSYEKL. V was pared by 3 bases and J by 9 bases, with 21 bases between. The chain uses TRBV4-1 and TRBJ2-1; TRBD1 or TRBD2 may be the D gene (5 bases each). The material sequenced was blood. The receptor's source is a girl aged 10 to 17 with multiple sclerosis. The CDR3 region has the DNA TGCGCCAGCAGCCATCCCGGGACCCTTGGGGGTGGTGAGCAGTTCTTC. Its protein is CASSHPGTLGGGEQFF.